This T cell receptor (beta chain) was sequenced for a study of blood T cell repertoires in COVID-19 (dated by TCRdb to 2018 to 2020). General notes on the study: Samples from collaborators originated in the United States, Italy and Spain and spanned both the acute and convalescent phases of COVID-19. The material from the prospective study consisted of cDNA or gDNA derived from T cells, B-cell-depleted T cells, or PBMCs. Deeply sampled blood TCRbeta repertoires from subjects exposed to, actively infected with, or recovered from COVID-19 were included in the dataset. A freely available public database, intended as a resource for researchers studying the immune response to SARS-CoV-2, is where the repertoires were released. Samples were obtained from the ongoing ImmuneRACE study (first 160 participants) and from 1,254 subjects provided by 6 global collaborators. The sample metadata nearly always contained a de-identified subject ID, COVID-19 status, age in years and sex. Where available, HLA class I and class II types were obtained from metadata supplied by the sample provider rather than from assay-based typing. Overall results and qualifications from the work: The quantity of clinical and demographic metadata differed by source and by participant and was supplied without curation.

Collaborating institutions collected whole blood in K2EDTA tubes following their own protocols. For TCRbeta analysis, collaborators shipped samples as frozen whole blood, isolated PBMCs, or DNA extracted from either of those sample types. As to this clone: No cognate antigen has been identified for it. Per-base qualities were not stored, and no clone one base away is much larger.

TCRbeta CDR3 regions were amplified from genomic DNA using the immunoSEQ Assay, a bias-controlled multiplex PCR. The study's own analysis went as follows. The number of nucleated cells in each sample was estimated by amplification of reference gene primers within the assay. To quantify the absolute abundance of each unique TCRbeta CDR3 rearrangement, sequence reads were collapsed and filtered. For each sample, productive Simpson clonality was calculated as the square root of Simpson's diversity index across productive rearrangements. Here the immuneACCESS table is served through TCRdb, limited to in-frame sequences with V and J called. Missing clones are a known gap in these copies; in checked studies unresolved V genes cover under half, and the rest lacks a known reason. V and J calls and clone size are copied from that table; D and trimming were computed from the DNA. The table for this sample lists around 84,000 clones; around 83% of them were counted only once. Over 35% of the sample comes from the top ten.

This sequence originates from a man older than 75 with active or convalescent COVID-19. The material sequenced was peripheral blood.

The sequence in DNA is TGCGCCAGCAGCTTTACGGGGACACCGGGTGAGCAGTTCTTC. Its protein product is CASSFTGTPGEQFF. The sequence joins TRBV5-1 to TRBJ2-1; the D gene is perhaps TRBD1, on 6 matching bases. In the germline V gene, CDR1 corresponds to SGHRS and CDR2 to YFSETQ. A distance of 15 bases separates the germline ends of V and J, which lose 2 bases and 9 bases respectively. The CDR3 starts with the cysteine, ends with the phenylalanine, and has 14 residues. Left in the record is the CDR3 DNA by itself, 42 bases read in frame from the first base.